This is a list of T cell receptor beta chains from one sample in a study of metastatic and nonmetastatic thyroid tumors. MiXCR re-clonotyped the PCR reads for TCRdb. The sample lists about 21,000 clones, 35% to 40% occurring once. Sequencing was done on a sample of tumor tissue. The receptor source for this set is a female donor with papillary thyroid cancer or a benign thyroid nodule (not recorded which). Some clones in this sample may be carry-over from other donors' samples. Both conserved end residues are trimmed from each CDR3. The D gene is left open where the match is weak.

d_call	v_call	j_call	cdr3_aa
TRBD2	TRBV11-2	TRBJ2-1	ASSLVVTSGPDEQF
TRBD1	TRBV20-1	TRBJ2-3	SAVGQGSTDTQY
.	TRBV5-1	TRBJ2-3	ASSSGTDTQY
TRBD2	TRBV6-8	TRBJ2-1	AKGLAASQSNTEQF
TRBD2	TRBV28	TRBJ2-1	ASSPGLAGVREQF
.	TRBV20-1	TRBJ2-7	SARGLAGYEQY
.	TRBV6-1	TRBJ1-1	ASSDTDGNTEAF
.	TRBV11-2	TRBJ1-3	ASSPSRMSSGNTIY
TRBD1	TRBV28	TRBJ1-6	ASSQSGTEHSPLH
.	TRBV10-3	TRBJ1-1	AACDPNTEAF
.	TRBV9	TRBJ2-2	ASSTRTPLNTGELF
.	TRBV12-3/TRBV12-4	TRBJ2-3	ASSSTDTQY
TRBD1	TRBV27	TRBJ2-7	ASKQGARSEQY
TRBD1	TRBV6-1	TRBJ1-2	ASSGTGGSPLDYGYT
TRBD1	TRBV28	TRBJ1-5	ASRNRGNSNQPQH
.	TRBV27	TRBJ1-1	ASSLFSVYGESTEAF
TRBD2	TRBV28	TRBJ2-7	ASSSSGKYEQY
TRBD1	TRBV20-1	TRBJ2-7	SAPGTVYTEQY
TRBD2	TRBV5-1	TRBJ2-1	ASSPGTTLAT
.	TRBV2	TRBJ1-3	ASREQGNAGNTIY
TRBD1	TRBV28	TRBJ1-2	ASSTTGGMSGYT